This T cell receptor beta chain stems from a study of response to subunit inactivated influenza vaccine. Findings and caveats of the study: It was the authors' suggestion that each seasonal influenza vaccination recruits few new T cells.

The length of the CDR3 is 15 residues. Trimming removed 5 bases from V and 11 bases from J, with 23 bases in between. Germline CDR1 and CDR2: SGHVS and FQNEAQ. This clonotype has just a few counts. As yet, its antigen is unknown. This may be a read error, as it is one base from a much larger clone. TCRdb reprocessed the RT-PCR reads via MiXCR and lists one record per CDR3 protein. This table holds over 150,000 distinct CDR3 sequences, under 13% found once. The rearrangement links TRBV7-8 to TRBJ2-3; perhaps TRBD2 as D (6 bases). This receptor was taken from a man aged 45-65 years who received an inactivated influenza vaccine. The input for sequencing was non-naive T cells sorted from PBMCs, taken about 40 days after vaccination. This CDR3 reads CASSPSGGDGGKQYF. The CDR3 DNA is TGTGCCAGCAGCCCCAGCGGAGGGGATGGTGGTAAGCAGTATTTT.